The clone carrying this T cell receptor (beta chain) was counted a few times. The data stem from a study of beta chain features in type 1 diabetes. The CDR3 runs to 19 residues. Per the germline V gene, CDR1 is LGHNA and CDR2 is YSLEER. Trimming cost V 0 bases and J 1 base; bases outside gene matches: 10. The whole isolated RNA underwent reverse transcription, so sequencing captured expressed TCRB transcripts. Only in-frame clones appear in the TCRdb table, and some are missing; sequencing was by immunoSEQ multiplex PCR. The table has about 930,000 clones, 15% to 20% seen once; the top ten hold around 0.02%. Without exception, sorted populations had purity beyond 95%.

Sequencing was carried out using naive CD4+ T cells from blood. The sequence was obtained from a woman aged 18-29 years in good health. The V gene is TRBV4-3, the J gene TRBJ2-7, with 12 nucleotides matching TRBD2. CDR3 amino acids: CASSQDGPGLAGDSYEQYF. The CDR3 DNA follows: TGCGCCAGCAGCCAAGATGGCCCGGGACTAGCGGGCGATTCCTACGAGCAGTACTTC.